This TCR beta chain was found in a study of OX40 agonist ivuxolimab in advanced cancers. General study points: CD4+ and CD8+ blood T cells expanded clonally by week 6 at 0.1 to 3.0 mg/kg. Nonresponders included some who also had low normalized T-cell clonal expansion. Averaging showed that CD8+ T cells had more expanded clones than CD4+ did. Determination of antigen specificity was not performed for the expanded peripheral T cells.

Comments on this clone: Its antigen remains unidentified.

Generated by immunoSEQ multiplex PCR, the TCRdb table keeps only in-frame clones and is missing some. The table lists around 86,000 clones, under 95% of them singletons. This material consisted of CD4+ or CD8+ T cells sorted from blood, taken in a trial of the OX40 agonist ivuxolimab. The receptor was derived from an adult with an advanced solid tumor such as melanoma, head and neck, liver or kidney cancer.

The DNA of the CDR3 is TGTGCCAGCAATTGTCGACAGGGGGCAGGCGAGCAGTACTTC. The encoded protein is CASNCRQGAGEQYF. The chain couples TRBV25-1 to TRBJ2-7; TRBD1 matches 10 bases. The V segment lost 7 bases and the J segment 6 bases; nucleotides outside the gene matches: 9. Germline V gives CDR1 MGHDK, CDR2 SYGVNS. The CDR3 loop spans 14 amino acids.